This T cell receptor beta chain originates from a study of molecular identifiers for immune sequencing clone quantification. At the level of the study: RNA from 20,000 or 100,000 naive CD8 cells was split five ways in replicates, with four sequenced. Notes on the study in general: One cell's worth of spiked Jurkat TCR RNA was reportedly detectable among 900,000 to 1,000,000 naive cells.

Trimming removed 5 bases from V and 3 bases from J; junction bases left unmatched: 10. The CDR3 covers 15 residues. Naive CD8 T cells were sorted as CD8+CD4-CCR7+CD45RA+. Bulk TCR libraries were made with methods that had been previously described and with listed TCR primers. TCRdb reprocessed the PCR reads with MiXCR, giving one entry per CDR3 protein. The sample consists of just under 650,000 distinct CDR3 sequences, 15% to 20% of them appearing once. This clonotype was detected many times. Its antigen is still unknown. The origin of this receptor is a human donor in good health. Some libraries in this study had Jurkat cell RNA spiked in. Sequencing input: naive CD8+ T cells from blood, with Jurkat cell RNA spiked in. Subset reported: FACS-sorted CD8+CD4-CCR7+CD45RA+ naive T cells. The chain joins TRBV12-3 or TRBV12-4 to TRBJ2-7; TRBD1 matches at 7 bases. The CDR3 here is CASSPAQGLSYEQYF. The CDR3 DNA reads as TGTGCCAGCAGTCCCGCACAGGGGTTGAGCTACGAGCAGTACTTC.